This T cell receptor (beta chain) was documented in a study of CD8+ T cells in alopecia areata. Study at large: Transfer of skin from roughly 6-12-month-old C3H/HeJ graft donors with spontaneous alopecia was made to approximately 7-11-week-old female C3H/HeJ mice. Study-wide findings and caveats: Possibly because of HLA-related factors, TCR sharing was less clear across patients than in mice. In lesional scalp, particularly from alopecia totalis/universalis, clonality was higher than in normal scalp.

Sequencing templates came from extracted RNA that was reverse transcribed into cDNA. This table comes from immunoSEQ multiplex PCR, and its TCRdb copy is limited to in-frame clones, with some not included. The sample holds around 100,000 clones, and no clone turns up only once. About this clone: Its antigen is unknown. The genes and germline here are from mouse.

The sample was lesional skin. This clonotype was obtained from a C3H/HeJ mouse with alopecia areata. MHC haplotype of the strain: H2-k.

CDR3 sequence reads: CASSRGTINSDYTF. The CDR3 DNA, read in part, is TGTGCCAGCAGTAGGGGGACAATAAACTCC. The rearrangement uses TRBV13-1 and TRBJ1-2, with a tentative D call TRBD1 (6 bases). The CDR3 end lies 4 residues beyond the end of the read and is filled in from the germline J gene. Trimming stripped 4 bases from V and 1 base from J, with 11 bases between. The CDR3 is 14 amino acids. Per germline, CDR1 NSHNY and CDR2 SYGAGN.